The sequence of this TCR beta chain was determined in a study of vaccination and CD4 T cells after COVID-19. Treatment in this sample: approximately nine-day PBMC culture with coronavirus spike peptide pools or control peptides (ViraFEST assay). An unexposed donor provided the CD4+ T cells, which were collected before the COVID-19 pandemic (2011-2018). Researchers used the Oncomine TCR Beta short-read assay to sequence DNA from cultured CD4+ T cells. It was cultured CD4+ T cells from which genomic DNA was extracted. In TCRdb, the PCR reads were re-called with MiXCR into one record per CDR3 protein. Seen here are 8,000 to 10,000 distinct CDR3 sequences, around 30% observed once, and the top ten hold around 25%. Concerning this clonotype: Antigen: not known.

The sequenced sample was CD4+ T cells from blood, cultured in vitro. The TCR comes from a human donor in good health.

CDR3 sequence (DNA): TGCGCCAGCAGCCAAGATCTGGGGGGGAGCGCAGATACGCAGTATTTT. It yields the protein CASSQDLGGSADTQYF. The chain uses TRBV4-3 and TRBJ2-3; 7 bases map to TRBD2. CDR3 length: 16 amino acids. Germline V CDR1 and CDR2: LGHNA, YSLEER. Trimming removed 0 bases from V and 4 bases from J; junction bases left unmatched: 7.